This TCR beta chain comes out of a study of OX40 agonist ivuxolimab in advanced cancers. Study in general: Treatment of patients was with ivuxolimab, an agonistic anti-OX40 (CD134) antibody. In three patients, partial responses were observed, one with hepatocellular carcinoma and two with cutaneous melanoma. General study findings and limits: In general, CD8+ T cells held more expanded clones than CD4+ did, on average.

TCRdb keeps only in-frame clones here, not all; method: immunoSEQ multiplex PCR. The sample consists of approximately 59,000 clones, 70% to 90% of them appearing once. As for this clone: The antigen remains undetermined.

This CDR3 region has 15 residues. V lost 4 bases and J lost 3; bases outside the gene matches: 8. Germline CDR1 and CDR2: SGHTS and YDEGEE. The receptor was isolated from an adult with an advanced solid tumor such as melanoma, head and neck, liver or kidney cancer. V usage is TRBV5-8 and J usage is TRBJ2-3; 7 nucleotides agree with TRBD2. Here the sequenced sample was CD4+ or CD8+ T cells sorted from blood, taken in a trial of the OX40 agonist ivuxolimab. CDR3 sequence: CASSLGTGGTDTQYF. In DNA, the CDR3 is TGTGCCAGCAGCCTCGGGACGGGGGGTACAGATACGCAGTATTTT.